Below, 23 T cell receptor beta chains from the same sample are listed, as sequenced in a study of blood T cell repertoires in COVID-19. Using immunoSEQ multiplex PCR, the repertoire was profiled, and TCRdb retains in-frame clones only, with some absent. The sample has more than 95,000 clones, about 85% seen once. Sequenced sample: peripheral blood. Receptor source: a woman older than 75 with acute or convalescent COVID-19.

This clone has a single count. The chain is built from TRBV7-9 and TRBJ2-5, with a weak D call TRBD1 (6 bases). CDR3 length equals 13 residues. Germline CDR1 and CDR2: SEHNR and FQNEAQ (reference sequence). Trimming cost V 2 bases and J 5 bases, with 9 bases left between them. CDR3 sequence: CASSLSQGETQYF. The CDR3 coding sequence is TGTGCCAGCAGCTTATCGCAGGGGGAGACCCAGTACTTC.

The J gene is TRBJ1-5, the V gene TRBV2, with a weak D call TRBD1 (6 bases). This CDR3 has 16 amino acids. Per germline, CDR1 SNHLY and CDR2 FYNNEI. The ends were cut back, 2 bases at V and 0 bases at J, with 11 bases in the middle. CDR3 bases: TGTGCCAGCAGTGAATGGGGGCCCAATAGCAATCAGCCCCAGCATTTT. Protein product: CASSEWGPNSNQPQHF.

In DNA, the CDR3 is TGTGCCAGCAGTCCACGGACAGGGTCGAACACTGAAGCTTTCTTT. Residues: CASSPRTGSNTEAFF. This rearrangement joins TRBV6-5 to TRBJ1-1; the match to TRBD1 covers 8 bases. CDR1 is MNHEY, CDR2 SVGAGI, per germline. This CDR3 is 15 amino acids long. With 5 bases clipped from V and 1 base from J, the junction kept 6 bases outside the gene matches.

This clone came up a few times. This chain connects TRBV27 to TRBJ1-3; maybe TRBD1 (5 bases). With 2 bases removed from V and 4 bases from J, the gap between germline ends came to 15 bases. The CDR3 sequence is 16 residues long. The V gene's germline CDR1 is MNHEY and CDR2 SMNVEV (reference sequence). The CDR3 DNA reads TGTGCCAGCAGTTTACTGCCGGGGGTGGGCGGAAACACCATATATTTT. It specifies CASSLLPGVGGNTIYF.

This chain connects TRBV27 to TRBJ1-5; perhaps TRBD1 as D (5 bases). The CDR3 covers 14 residues. V lost 7 bases, J lost 0 bases, and 10 bases lay in between. Germline V CDR1 and CDR2: MNHEY, SMNVEV (reference sequence). This CDR3 reads CASNNQGSNQPQHF. In DNA, the CDR3 is TGTGCCAGCAATAATCAGGGTAGCAATCAGCCCCAGCATTTT.

The chain uses TRBV5-1 and TRBJ2-2; a weak D match, TRBD1 (5 bases). The CDR3 has 15 residues. V lost 1 base and J lost 0, with 7 bases in between. Germline lookup yields CDR1 SGHRS and CDR2 YFSETQ. The CDR3 loop is CASSLRGANTGELFF. CDR3 sequence (DNA): TGCGCCAGCAGCTTGAGGGGTGCGAACACCGGGGAGCTGTTTTTT.

The rearrangement links TRBV5-1 to TRBJ2-7; a weak D match, TRBD2 (5 bases). The CDR3 covers 15 residues. V was pared by 3 bases and J by 2 bases, with 15 bases between. Germline lookup yields CDR1 SGHRS and CDR2 YFSETQ. CDR3 in amino acids: CASSSLGLGAYEQYF. The CDR3 DNA sequence: TGCGCCAGCAGCTCCCTCGGACTGGGAGCCTACGAGCAGTACTTC.

This clone showed up just once. The V and J genes are TRBV7-9 and TRBJ2-7, with D hard to call. The germline V and J ends were trimmed by 6 bases and 3 bases, with 6 bases remaining between them. Germline lookup yields CDR1 SEHNR and CDR2 FQNEAQ (reference sequence). The CDR3 sequence is 11 residues long. The CDR3 region is CASSQFYEQYF. The CDR3 DNA is TGTGCCAGCAGTCAGTTCTACGAGCAGTACTTC.

The chain is built from TRBV10-2 and TRBJ2-4, with D maybe TRBD2 (6 bases). V lost 3 bases to trimming and J lost 3 bases, with 12 bases between them. Per germline, CDR1 WSHSY and CDR2 SAAADI. The CDR3 sequence is 15 residues long. CDR3 sequence reads: CASSDRVGGKNIQYF. CDR3 nucleotide sequence: TGCGCCAGCAGTGACAGGGTCGGGGGCAAAAACATTCAGTACTTC.

The chain joins TRBV15 to TRBJ1-1; no firm D call. The CDR3 has 12 residues. V lost 0 bases to trimming and J lost 9 bases, with 8 bases between them. Germline CDR1 and CDR2: LNHNV and YYDKDF (reference sequence). The CDR3, as DNA: TGTGCCACCAGCAGAGATCGGGAAAAAGCTTTCTTT. Translated: CATSRDREKAFF.

This chain connects TRBV7-2 to TRBJ1-3; D is ambiguous. The V gene lost 3 bases and the J gene lost 4 bases, with 16 bases spanning the gap. The CDR3 is 16 residues long. Germline V gene sequence: CDR1 SGHTA, CDR2 FQGNSA. DNA for the CDR3: TGTGCCAGCAGCTTTAGTTTGCCGGGAGACGGAAACACCATATATTTT. It yields the protein CASSFSLPGDGNTIYF.

The chain recombines TRBV29-1 with TRBJ1-1; a possible D gene is TRBD1 (5 bases). The CDR3 has 17 amino acids. V dropped 6 bases and J dropped 0 bases, with 23 bases sitting between them. Germline V lookup: CDR1 SQVTM, CDR2 ANQGSEA. The CDR3, as DNA: TGCAGCGTCCTCCTTTTATCCCGGGGACTAATGAACACTGAAGCTTTCTTT. This sequence encodes CSVLLLSRGLMNTEAFF. Filled out from reference TRBV29-1 and TRBJ1-1, the complete variable domain reads SAVISQKPSRDICQRGTSLTIQCQVDSQVTMMFWYRQQPGQSLTLIATANQGSEATYESGFVIDKFPISRPNLTFSTLTVSNMSPEDSSIYLCSVLLLSRGLMNTEAFFGQGTRLTVV.

The V gene is TRBV5-4, the J gene TRBJ2-5; TRBD1 matches at 7 bases. There are 14 residues in the CDR3. The trim removed 5 bases at V and 2 bases at J, leaving 6 bases unmatched. CDR1 is SGHNT, CDR2 YYREEE, per germline (reference sequence). In DNA, the CDR3 is TGTGCCAGCAGATGGGGGACAGCACAAGAGACCCAGTACTTC. Its translation: CASRWGTAQETQYF.

V and J are TRBV5-1 and TRBJ2-2, with 8 nucleotides matching TRBD2. The V and J ends lost 4 bases and 0 bases, in that order; junction bases with no gene match: 2. CDR3 length: 15 amino acids. Germline assignment: CDR1 SGHRS and CDR2 YFSETQ. Here the CDR3 DNA reads TGCGCCAGCAGCCCCGGGGGGGCGAACACCGGGGAGCTGTTTTTT. Residues: CASSPGGANTGELFF.

For the CDR3, the DNA is TGTGCCAGCTCACCACCTCCGGGGGGAAGCACTGGAAACACCATATATTTT. This gives the protein CASSPPPGGSTGNTIYF. This chain joins TRBV18 and TRBJ1-3, with a possible D match to TRBD1 (5 bases). Germline V lookup: CDR1 KGHSH, CDR2 LQKENI. This CDR3 region has 17 residues. V lost 0 bases and J 2 bases, leaving 14 bases between the germline ends.

This clone was detected a few times. This rearrangement joins TRBV5-5 to TRBJ1-5; D is unclear. CDR1 and CDR2 from the germline V gene are SGHKS and YYEKEE (reference sequence). The ends were cut back, 6 bases at V and 5 bases at J, with 12 bases in the middle. The CDR3 consists of 13 residues. In DNA form, the CDR3 reads TGTGCCAGCACCATCGACGGGGATCAGCCCCAGCATTTT. It specifies CASTIDGDQPQHF.

The CDR3 sequence is CASSLVPQGANSPLHF. The CDR3 DNA is TGCGCCAGCAGCTTGGTCCCGCAGGGGGCTAATTCACCCCTCCACTTT. The V and J genes are TRBV5-1 and TRBJ1-6; 8 positions match TRBD1. CDR3 length equals 16 residues. Trimming took 0 bases from V and 6 from J; bases not matched to a gene: 5. Germline V gene data show CDR1 as SGHRS and CDR2 as YFSETQ.

This clone was observed once. The rearrangement joins TRBV4-2 to TRBJ1-1; D not certain. Trimming took 3 bases from V and 4 from J, leaving 21 bases between them. Germline values: CDR1 LGHNA, CDR2 YNFKEQ. CDR3 length: 17 residues. CDR3 DNA: TGTGCCAGCAGCCACCTAAACCGCTACTCGGGAGGCACTGAAGCTTTCTTT. As protein: CASSHLNRYSGGTEAFF.

This chain joins TRBV19 and TRBJ2-5; D might be TRBD1 (6 bases). V was pared by 3 bases and J by 5 bases, with 13 bases between. CDR1 is LNHDA and CDR2 is SQIVND in the germline V gene (reference sequence). CDR3 length: 14 amino acids. CDR3 in DNA: TGTGCCAGTAGTATCAGGGGCCCCGGGGAGACCCAGTACTTC. It translates to CASSIRGPGETQYF. Complete variable domain (other parts from reference TRBV19 and TRBJ2-5): DGGITQSPKYLFRKEGQNVTLSCEQNLNHDAMYWYRQDPGQGLRLIYYSQIVNDFQKGDIAEGYSVSREKKESFPLTVTSAQKNPTAFYLCASSIRGPGETQYFGPGTRLLVL.

The V call is TRBV14, the J call TRBJ1-2, with D possibly TRBD1 on 5 matching bases. V lost 5 bases to trimming and J lost 2 bases, with 9 bases between them. Germline CDR1 SGHDN, CDR2 FVKESK. The CDR3 runs to 13 residues. CDR3 loop: CASSVDSNYGYTF. The CDR3, as DNA: TGTGCCAGCAGCGTCGACAGCAACTATGGCTACACCTTC. Full variable domain (missing parts from reference TRBV14 and TRBJ1-2): EAGVTQFPSHSVIEKGQTVTLRCDPISGHDNLYWYRRVMGKEIKFLLHFVKESKQDESGMPNNRFLAERTGGTYSTLKVQPAELEDSGVYFCASSVDSNYGYTFGSGTRLTVV.

This chain uses TRBV6-6 with TRBJ1-5, with D unresolved. Trimming took off 5 bases at V and 0 bases at J, with 14 bases between the two ends. CDR3 size: 16 residues. CDR1 is MNHNY and CDR2 is SVGAGI in the germline V gene (reference sequence). CDR3 sequence reads: CASSGLDGLSNQPQHF. The CDR3 nucleotides are TGTGCCAGCAGTGGCCTTGACGGACTTAGCAATCAGCCCCAGCATTTT.

This chain joins TRBV7-2 and TRBJ1-1, with D hard to call. Germline CDR1 is SGHTA and CDR2 is FQGNSA. This CDR3 comprises 13 residues. V gave up 5 bases and J gave up 1 base, with 8 bases separating them. CDR3 sequence: CASSNQQNTEAFF. CDR3 sequence (DNA): TGTGCCAGCAGCAATCAACAGAACACTGAAGCTTTCTTT.

This chain uses TRBV7-3 with TRBJ1-5; 7 bases are shared with TRBD1. Per the germline V gene, CDR1 is SGHTA and CDR2 is FQGTGA. The junction had 8 bases not matched to a gene; V was cut back by 5 bases and J by 4 bases. The CDR3 spans 15 residues. The CDR3 DNA reads TGTGCCAGCAGCCCGTCTCTGGACAGGAATCAGCCCCAGCATTTT. Its translation: CASSPSLDRNQPQHF.